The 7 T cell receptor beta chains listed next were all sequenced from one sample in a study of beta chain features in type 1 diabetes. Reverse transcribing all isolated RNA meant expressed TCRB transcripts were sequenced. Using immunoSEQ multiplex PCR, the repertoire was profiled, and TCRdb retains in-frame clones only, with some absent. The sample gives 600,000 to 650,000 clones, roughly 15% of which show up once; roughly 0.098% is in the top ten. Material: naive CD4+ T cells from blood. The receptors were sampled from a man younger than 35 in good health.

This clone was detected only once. The CDR3 here is CASSPGTGTNSPLHF. The CDR3 DNA reads TGTGCCAGCAGTCCCGGGACAGGGACGAATTCACCCCTCCACTTT. The chain uses TRBV28 and TRBJ1-6; 9 nucleotides match TRBD1. This CDR3 spans 15 amino acids. With V trimmed by 5 bases and J by 7 bases, 6 bases remained unmatched. Germline V CDR1 and CDR2: MDHEN, SYDVKM. The whole variable domain, filled in from reference TRBV28 and TRBJ1-6, reads DVKVTQSSRYLVKRTGEKVFLECVQDMDHENMFWYRQDPGLGLRLIYFSYDVKMKEKGDIPEGYSVSREKKERFSLILESASTNQTSMYLCASSPGTGTNSPLHFGNGTRLTVT.

In DNA, the CDR3 is TGTGCCAGCTCACCAGGAAACTCTTTCTTCTATGGCTACACCTTC. Its protein is CASSPGNSFFYGYTF. The chain carries TRBV18 and TRBJ1-2; D call uncertain. The germline V and J ends were trimmed by 2 bases and 4 bases, with 14 bases remaining between them. The CDR3 covers 15 residues. Germline V gene sequence: CDR1 KGHSH, CDR2 LQKENI.

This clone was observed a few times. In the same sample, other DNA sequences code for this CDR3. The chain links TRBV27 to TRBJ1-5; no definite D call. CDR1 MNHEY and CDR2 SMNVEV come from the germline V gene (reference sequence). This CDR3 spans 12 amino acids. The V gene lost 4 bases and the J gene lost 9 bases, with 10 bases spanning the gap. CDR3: CASSSRGGPQHF. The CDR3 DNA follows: TGTGCCAGCAGTTCACGGGGTGGGCCCCAGCATTTT.

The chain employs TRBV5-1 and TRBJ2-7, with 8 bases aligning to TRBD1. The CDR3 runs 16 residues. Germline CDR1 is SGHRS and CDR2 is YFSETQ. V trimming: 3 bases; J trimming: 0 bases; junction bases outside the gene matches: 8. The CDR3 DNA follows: TGCGCCAGCAGCTCCCCGGACAGGGAGAGCTCCTACGAGCAGTACTTC. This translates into CASSSPDRESSYEQYF.

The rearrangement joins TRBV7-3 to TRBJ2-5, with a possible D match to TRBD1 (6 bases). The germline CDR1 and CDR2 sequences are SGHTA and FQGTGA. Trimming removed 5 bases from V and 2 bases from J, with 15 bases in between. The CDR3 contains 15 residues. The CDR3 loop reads CASSRNRAAQETQYF. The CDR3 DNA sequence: TGTGCCAGCAGCCGTAACAGGGCCGCACAAGAGACCCAGTACTTC.

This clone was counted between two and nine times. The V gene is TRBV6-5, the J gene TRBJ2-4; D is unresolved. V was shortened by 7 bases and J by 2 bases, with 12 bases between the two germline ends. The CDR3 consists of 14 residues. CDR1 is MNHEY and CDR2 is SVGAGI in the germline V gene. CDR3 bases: TGTGCCAGCAAGGGAAGGGCCACCAAAAACATTCAGTACTTC. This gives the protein CASKGRATKNIQYF.

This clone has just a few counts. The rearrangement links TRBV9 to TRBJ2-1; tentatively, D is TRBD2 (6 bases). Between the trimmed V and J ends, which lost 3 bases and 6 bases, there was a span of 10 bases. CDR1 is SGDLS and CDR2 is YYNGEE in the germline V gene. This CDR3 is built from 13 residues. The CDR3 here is CASSAGTPNEQFF. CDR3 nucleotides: TGTGCCAGCAGCGCCGGGACTCCCAATGAGCAGTTCTTC.